Listed below are T cell receptor beta chains from one sample, sequenced in a study of human T cells and chemical hapten exposure. TCRdb used MiXCR to reprocess the RACE reads, holding one entry per CDR3 protein. The table shows over 60,000 distinct CDR3 sequences, with around a tenth occurring only once. The sample was whole blood, taken in connection with sensitization to the hapten diphenylcyclopropenone (DPC). These receptors were taken from a woman aged 45 to 65 with alopecia areata. Some clones in this sample may be carry-over from other donors' samples. CDR3s include the opening cysteine and the closing phenylalanine or tryptophan. A D gene is named only where the DNA matches it firmly. Only some rows state a clone size, as once, few, many or a class for expanded clones.

>many|TRBJ2-2|16|TRBV12-3/TRBV12-4|TRBD1
CASSLGTGINTGELFF
TGTGCCAGCAGTCTGGGGACAGGGATAAACACCGGGGAGCTGTTTTTT
>few|TRBJ2-7|14|TRBV28|TRBD1
CASILDRSRVEQYF
TGTGCCAGCATACTGGACAGGAGCCGGGTCGAGCAGTACTTC
>few|TRBJ2-3|16|TRBV7-6|.
CASSLAGSEGADTQYF
TGTGCCAGCAGCTTAGCCGGGAGTGAAGGCGCAGATACGCAGTATTTT
>many|TRBJ2-1|15|TRBV6-6|TRBD2
CASTKLAGVFDEQFF
TGTGCCAGCACCAAGCTAGCGGGAGTCTTCGATGAGCAGTTCTTC
>few|TRBJ2-1|14|TRBV5-6|TRBD2
CASSLGGAGDEQFF
TGTGCCAGCAGCTTGGGAGGGGCGGGAGATGAGCAGTTCTTC
>many|TRBJ2-1|16|TRBV7-3|TRBD2
CASSLASGRAYNEQFF
TGTGCCAGCAGCTTAGCTAGCGGGAGGGCCTACAATGAGCAGTTCTTC
>many|TRBJ1-1|13|TRBV18|.
CASSPTQVTEAFF
TGTGCCAGCTCACCCACCCAGGTAACTGAAGCTTTCTTT
>.|TRBJ2-3|15|TRBV7-2|TRBD2
CASREGLATTDTQYF
TGTGCCAGCAGAGAGGGACTAGCGACCACAGATACGCAGTATTTT
>few|TRBJ1-2|15|TRBV12-3/TRBV12-4|TRBD1
CASSAGTGWVGGYTF
TGTGCCAGCAGCGCTGGGACAGGGTGGGTAGGTGGCTACACCTTC
>many|TRBJ2-1|13|TRBV20-1|.
CSARDPGRDEQFF
TGCAGTGCTAGAGACCCAGGGCGTGATGAGCAGTTCTTC
>many|TRBJ1-1|14|TRBV3-1|.
CASSQGFANTEAFF
TGTGCCAGCAGCCAAGGGTTTGCTAACACTGAAGCTTTCTTT
>.|TRBJ2-3|14|TRBV6-5|.
CASREGWSTDTQYF
TGTGCCAGCAGGGAGGGGTGGAGCACAGATACGCAGTATTTT
>.|TRBJ2-1|12|TRBV6-2/TRBV6-3|TRBD2
CASSLAGGEQFF
TGTGCCAGCAGTCTAGCGGGAGGGGAGCAGTTCTTC
>many|TRBJ2-5|14|TRBV12-3/TRBV12-4|.
CASSLQVIGETQYF
TGTGCCAGCAGTTTACAGGTGATCGGAGAGACCCAGTACTTC
>many|TRBJ1-1|16|TRBV6-1|TRBD1
CASSEFAGQGNTEAFF
TGTGCCAGCAGTGAATTTGCGGGACAGGGGAACACTGAAGCTTTCTTT
>.|TRBJ1-1|13|TRBV10-3|.
CAISGGIYTEAFF
TGTGCCATCAGTGGGGGTATCTACACTGAAGCTTTCTTT
>.|TRBJ2-7|16|TRBV5-1|TRBD2
CASSLALASGSVEQYF
TGCGCCAGCAGCTTGGCCTTGGCTAGCGGGAGTGTTGAGCAGTACTTC
>many|TRBJ2-3|16|TRBV18|.
CASSPEVRRNTDTQYF
TGTGCCAGCTCACCAGAGGTGCGGAGAAACACAGATACGCAGTATTTT
>many|TRBJ2-1|15|TRBV7-2|.
CASSLAGPAYNEQFF
TGTGCCAGCAGCTTAGCGGGACCGGCCTACAATGAGCAGTTCTTC
>.|TRBJ2-2|20|TRBV25-1|TRBD2
CASSESGTSGTPGNTGELFF
TGTGCCAGCAGTGAATCGGGGACTAGCGGTACCCCGGGGAACACCGGGGAGCTGTTTTTT
>.|TRBJ2-1|16|TRBV2|.
CASSENRAAPSNEQFF
TGTGCCAGCAGTGAAAATAGGGCCGCCCCTAGCAATGAGCAGTTCTTC
>few|TRBJ2-5|15|TRBV7-8|TRBD2
CASSLAPSGRETQYF
TGTGCCAGCAGCTTAGCGCCTAGCGGGAGGGAGACCCAGTACTTC
>many|TRBJ2-7|17|TRBV3-1|TRBD2
CASSPDQLAGFSYEQYF
TGTGCCAGCAGCCCGGACCAGCTAGCGGGGTTCTCCTACGAGCAGTACTTC
>.|TRBJ2-7|14|TRBV5-5|TRBD2
CASSFVASGHEQYF
TGTGCCAGCAGCTTTGTGGCTAGCGGCCACGAGCAGTACTTC
>many|TRBJ2-3|13|TRBV5-4|.
CASSYQKVDTQYF
TGTGCCAGCAGTTATCAAAAGGTGGATACGCAGTATTTT